The 15 T cell receptor beta chains in this list originate from one sample, sequenced in a study of OX40 agonist ivuxolimab in advanced cancers. Library generation was performed with the immunoSEQ multiplex PCR assay. Not all clones reach the TCRdb copy of this immuneACCESS table, which keeps in-frame sequences only. Checked studies attribute under half of the gap to unresolved V genes and leave the rest unexplained. The sample includes 95,000 to 150,000 clones, with around 93% observed a single time. The ten largest clones take up around 0.15% of the sample. Sequenced here: CD4+ or CD8+ T cells sorted from blood, sampled in a trial of the OX40 agonist ivuxolimab. The receptors stem from an adult with an advanced solid tumor such as melanoma, head and neck, liver or kidney cancer.

This chain connects TRBV5-5 to TRBJ2-3, with 9 bases aligning to TRBD1. Trimming at V came to 0 bases and at J to 6 bases, leaving 8 bases not matched to a gene. This CDR3 region has 16 residues. The germline gives CDR1 SGHKS, CDR2 YYEKEE (reference sequence). CDR3 DNA sequence: TGTGCCAGCAGCTTGGGTCGGGGGACAGGGAAGGATACGCAGTATTTT. Amino acid sequence: CASSLGRGTGKDTQYF.

The DNA of the CDR3 is TGTGCCAGTAGTCCCAGGGGGACTAGCGGGAGATCCAATGAGCAGTTCTTC. Translating it yields CASSPRGTSGRSNEQFF. The chain uses TRBV19 and TRBJ2-1; 14 bases map to TRBD2. CDR1 LNHDA and CDR2 SQIVND come from the germline V gene (reference sequence). Trimming cost V 5 bases and J 6 bases; bases outside gene matches: 9. The CDR3 extends over 17 amino acids.

J is TRBJ1-5 and V is TRBV6-5; TRBD1 matches at 8 bases. Germline V lookup: CDR1 MNHEY, CDR2 SVGAGI. CDR3 length equals 15 residues. With 6 bases clipped from V and 2 bases from J, the junction kept 6 bases outside the gene matches. Here the CDR3 DNA reads TGTGCCAGCAGAAACGGACAGGGTGGCAATCAGCCCCAGCATTTT. Its translation is CASRNGQGGNQPQHF.

This clone appeared a few times. The chain is built from TRBV2 and TRBJ1-3; unclear D gene. The ends were cut back, 10 bases at V and 2 bases at J, with 12 bases in the middle. Germline CDR1 and CDR2: SNHLY and FYNNEI. The CDR3 runs to 13 residues. CDR3 amino acids: CATRGQPGNTIYF. The CDR3 DNA follows: TGTGCCACCCGGGGTCAGCCTGGAAACACCATATATTTT.

This rearrangement joins TRBV19 to TRBJ1-2; D is undetermined. The CDR3 is 16 residues long. The V gene lost 6 bases and the J gene lost 2 bases, with 19 bases spanning the gap. From germline, CDR1 is LNHDA and CDR2 SQIVND (reference sequence). CDR3 residues: CASRPRSESTNYGYTF. The CDR3 region has the DNA TGTGCCAGTAGGCCCCGATCAGAATCCACAAACTATGGCTACACCTTC.

Of note for this clone: The sample contains more than one DNA sequence encoding this CDR3. This chain connects TRBV7-9 to TRBJ2-7; D is possibly TRBD2 (5 bases). Per germline, CDR1 SEHNR and CDR2 FQNEAQ (reference sequence). This CDR3 has 14 residues. V lost 0 bases and J 0 bases, leaving 6 bases between the germline ends. The CDR3 DNA follows: TGTGCCAGCAGCTTAGCAGGGAGCTCCTACGAGCAGTACTTC. As protein: CASSLAGSSYEQYF. Full variable domain (outside the CDR3, taken from reference TRBV7-9 and TRBJ2-7): DTGVSQNPRHKITKRGQNVTFRCDPISEHNRLYWYRQTLGQGPEFLTYFQNEAQLEKSRLLSDRFSAERPKGSFSTLEIQRTEQGDSAMYLCASSLAGSSYEQYFGPGTRLTVT.

In DNA form, the CDR3 reads TGTGCCAGCACCCTAAACCCCAGGGGGCCTTTCTCTGGGGCCAACGTCCTGACTTTC. Protein sequence: CASTLNPRGPFSGANVLTF. The rearrangement links TRBV9 to TRBJ2-6; TRBD1 matches at 8 bases. Germline V gene lookup returns CDR1 SGDLS and CDR2 YYNGEE. The CDR3 extends over 19 amino acids. V was pared by 6 bases and J by 0 bases, with 14 bases of the junction left unmatched.

The chain joins TRBV6-5 to TRBJ2-2; TRBD1 is a possible D gene (6 bases). Germline CDR1 reads MNHEY; CDR2 reads SVGAGI. Trimming stripped 7 bases from V and 4 bases from J, with 13 bases between. This CDR3 contains 14 residues. The DNA for the CDR3 is TGTGCCAGCAAGGTACAGGGACCCACCGGGGAGCTGTTTTTT. It yields the protein CASKVQGPTGELFF.

V and J are TRBV6-5 and TRBJ1-4; D is ambiguous. V gave up 5 bases and J gave up 2 bases, with 12 bases separating them. Germline values: CDR1 MNHEY, CDR2 SVGAGI. The CDR3 consists of 15 residues. CDR3: CASSRGAGTNEKLFF. The CDR3 DNA is TGTGCCAGCAGTCGCGGCGCGGGGACTAATGAAAAACTGTTTTTT.

CDR3 bases: TGTGCCATCAGTGTGGACAGATATCAGCCCCAGCATTTT. Translated: CAISVDRYQPQHF. The chain combines TRBV10-3 with TRBJ1-5, with D perhaps TRBD1 (6 bases). Per the germline V gene, CDR1 is ENHRY and CDR2 is SYGVKD. The CDR3 is 13 residues long. The ends were cut back, 4 bases at V and 5 bases at J, with 9 bases in the middle.

The rearrangement joins TRBV4-3 to TRBJ1-2, with a possible D match to TRBD1 (5 bases). Deletions cut 0 bases from V and 5 bases from J, with 22 bases between. Per germline, CDR1 LGHNA and CDR2 YSLEER. The CDR3 is 18 residues long. Here the CDR3 DNA reads TGCGCCAGCAGCCAAGATTTATTGGCAGCGAAGAAGGGGTATGGCTACACCTTC. Its translation is CASSQDLLAAKKGYGYTF.

The V call is TRBV28, the J call TRBJ2-5; 7 bases match TRBD1. V lost 6 bases to trimming and J lost 2 bases; unmatched junction nucleotides: 6. Per the germline V gene, CDR1 is MDHEN and CDR2 is SYDVKM. There are 14 residues in the CDR3. The CDR3 DNA sequence: TGTGCCAGCAGGACACCGGGACAGCAAGAGACCCAGTACTTC. Its protein product is CASRTPGQQETQYF.

This clone was picked up a small number of times. The rearrangement links TRBV7-6 to TRBJ2-2; tentatively, D is TRBD2 (6 bases). The V end lost 1 base, the J end lost 3 bases, and 12 bases lay between the germline ends. Germline V gene lookup returns CDR1 SGHVS and CDR2 FNYEAQ. The CDR3 has 16 amino acids. CDR3 region: CASSLGAGLDTGELFF. In DNA form, the CDR3 reads TGTGCCAGCAGCTTAGGGGCGGGGTTGGACACCGGGGAGCTGTTTTTT. Together with reference TRBV7-6 and TRBJ2-2, the CDR3 gives the full variable domain: GAGVSQSPRYKVTKRGQDVALRCDPISGHVSLYWYRQALGQGPEFLTYFNYEAQQDKSGLPNDRFSAERPEGSISTLTIQRTEQRDSAMYRCASSLGAGLDTGELFFGEGSRLTVL.

The CDR3 DNA is TGCAGTGCTAGCAGTCGTTGGGGGCTGTTTTTT. Amino acids: CSASSRWGLFF. The rearrangement joins TRBV20-1 to TRBJ2-2, with D unclear. The germline V gene encodes CDR1 DFQATT and CDR2 SNEGSKA (reference sequence). This CDR3 spans 11 amino acids. The germline V and J ends were trimmed by 3 bases and 13 bases, with 12 bases remaining between them.

The chain has TRBV7-9 and TRBJ2-5; TRBD1 is a possible D gene (5 bases). The length of the CDR3 is 14 residues. Germline V lookup: CDR1 SEHNR, CDR2 FQNEAQ (reference sequence). Trimming stripped 1 base from V and 5 bases from J, with 11 bases between. The CDR3 DNA follows: TGTGCCAGCAGCTTAGGCAGGGAAGGGGAGACCCAGTACTTC. Translating it yields CASSLGREGETQYF. The full variable domain, with the rest looked up from reference TRBV7-9 and TRBJ2-5, is DTGVSQNPRHKITKRGQNVTFRCDPISEHNRLYWYRQTLGQGPEFLTYFQNEAQLEKSRLLSDRFSAERPKGSFSTLEIQRTEQGDSAMYLCASSLGREGETQYFGPGTRLLVL.